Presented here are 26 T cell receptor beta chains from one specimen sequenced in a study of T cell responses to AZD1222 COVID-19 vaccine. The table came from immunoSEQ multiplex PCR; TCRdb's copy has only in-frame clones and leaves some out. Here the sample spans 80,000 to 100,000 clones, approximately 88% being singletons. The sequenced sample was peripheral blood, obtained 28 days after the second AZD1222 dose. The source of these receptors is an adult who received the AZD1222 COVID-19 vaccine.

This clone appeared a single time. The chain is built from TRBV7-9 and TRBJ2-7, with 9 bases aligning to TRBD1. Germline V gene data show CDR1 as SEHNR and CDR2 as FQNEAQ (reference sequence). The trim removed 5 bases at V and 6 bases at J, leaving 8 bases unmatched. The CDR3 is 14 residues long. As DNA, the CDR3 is TGTGCCAGCAGCCTGGGACAGGGAAGGGGCGAGCAGTACTTC. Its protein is CASSLGQGRGEQYF.

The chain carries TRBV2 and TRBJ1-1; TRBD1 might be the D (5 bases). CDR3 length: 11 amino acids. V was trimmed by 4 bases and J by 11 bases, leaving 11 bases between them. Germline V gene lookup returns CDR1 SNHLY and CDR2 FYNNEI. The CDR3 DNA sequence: TGTGCCAGCAGTGGTCAGGGTCGGGCTTTCTTT. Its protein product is CASSGQGRAFF.

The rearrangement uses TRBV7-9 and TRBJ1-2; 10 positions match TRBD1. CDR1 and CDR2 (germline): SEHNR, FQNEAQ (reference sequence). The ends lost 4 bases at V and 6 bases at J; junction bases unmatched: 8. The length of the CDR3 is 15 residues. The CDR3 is CASSSGQTGGHGYTF. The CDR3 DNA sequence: TGTGCCAGCAGCTCCGGGCAGACAGGGGGCCATGGCTACACCTTC.

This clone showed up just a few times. Here the CDR3 DNA reads TGTGCCAGCAGCCACGGACAGGGGGAGAGCTACGAGCAGTACTTC. Translating gives CASSHGQGESYEQYF. The V and J genes are TRBV4-2 and TRBJ2-7; 10 nucleotides line up with TRBD1. The CDR3 covers 15 residues. Trimming cost V 3 bases and J 3 bases; bases outside gene matches: 5. The germline gives CDR1 LGHNA, CDR2 YNFKEQ.

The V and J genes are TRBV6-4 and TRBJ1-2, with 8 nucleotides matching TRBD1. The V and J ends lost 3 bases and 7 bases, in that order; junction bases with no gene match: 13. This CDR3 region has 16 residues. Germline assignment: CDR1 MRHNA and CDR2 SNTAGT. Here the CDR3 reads CASSEDDGQGASGYTF. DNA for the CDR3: TGTGCCAGCAGTGAGGACGATGGGCAGGGGGCTAGTGGCTACACCTTC.

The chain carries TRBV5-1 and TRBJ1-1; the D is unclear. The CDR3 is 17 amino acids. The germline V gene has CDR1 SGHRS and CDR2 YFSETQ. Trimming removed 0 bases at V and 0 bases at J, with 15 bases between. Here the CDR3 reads CASSLATESPMNTEAFF. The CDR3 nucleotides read TGCGCCAGCAGCTTGGCCACAGAGTCCCCTATGAACACTGAAGCTTTCTTT.

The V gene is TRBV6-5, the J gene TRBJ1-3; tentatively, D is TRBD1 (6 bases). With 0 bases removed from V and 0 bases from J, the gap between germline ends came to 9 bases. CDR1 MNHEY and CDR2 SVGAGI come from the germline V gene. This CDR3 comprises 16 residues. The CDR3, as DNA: TGTGCCAGCAGTTACTCGGGACAAAACTCTGGAAACACCATATATTTT. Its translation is CASSYSGQNSGNTIYF.

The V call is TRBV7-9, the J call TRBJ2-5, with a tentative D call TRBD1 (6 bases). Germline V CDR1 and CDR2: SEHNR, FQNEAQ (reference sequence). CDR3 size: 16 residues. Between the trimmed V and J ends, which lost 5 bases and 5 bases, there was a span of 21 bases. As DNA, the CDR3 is TGTGCCAGCAGCCCAGGGGCAGAACTGCCGTCGGAGACCCAGTACTTC. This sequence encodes CASSPGAELPSETQYF.

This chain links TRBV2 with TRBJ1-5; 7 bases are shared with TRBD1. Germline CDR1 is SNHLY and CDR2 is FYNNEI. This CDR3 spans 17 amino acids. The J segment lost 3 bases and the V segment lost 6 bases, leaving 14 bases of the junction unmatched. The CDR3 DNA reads TGTGCCAGCAGACAGGGGCCTAACCGGGCCGCCAATCAGCCCCAGCATTTT. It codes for CASRQGPNRAANQPQHF.

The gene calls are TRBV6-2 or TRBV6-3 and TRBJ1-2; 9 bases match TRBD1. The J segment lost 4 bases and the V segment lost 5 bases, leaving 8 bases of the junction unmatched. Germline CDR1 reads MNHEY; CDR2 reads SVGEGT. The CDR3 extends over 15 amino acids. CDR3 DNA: TGTGCCAGCAGTCCCTCGGGACAGGGAATCTATGGCTACACCTTC. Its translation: CASSPSGQGIYGYTF.

The CDR3 protein is CASSEAERPYYGYTF. The CDR3 nucleotides read TGTGCCAGCAGTGAGGCAGAGAGGCCATACTATGGCTACACCTTC. V usage is TRBV6-1 and J usage is TRBJ1-2; no reliable D call. The CDR3 length is 15 residues. The germline gives CDR1 MNHNS, CDR2 SASEGT. Trimming took off 3 bases at V and 3 bases at J, with 14 bases between the two ends.

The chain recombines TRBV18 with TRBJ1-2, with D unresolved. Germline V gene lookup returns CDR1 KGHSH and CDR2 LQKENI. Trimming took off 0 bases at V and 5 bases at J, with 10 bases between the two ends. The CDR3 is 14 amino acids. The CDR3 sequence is CASSPPGAWYGYTF. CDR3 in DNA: TGTGCCAGCTCACCACCAGGAGCTTGGTATGGCTACACCTTC.

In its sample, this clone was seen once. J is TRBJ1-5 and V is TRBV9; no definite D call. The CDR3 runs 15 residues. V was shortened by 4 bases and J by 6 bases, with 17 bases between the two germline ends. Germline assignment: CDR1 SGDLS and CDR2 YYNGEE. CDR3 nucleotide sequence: TGTGCCAGCAGCTTTGACTGGACTGCACGTCAGCCCCAGCATTTT. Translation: CASSFDWTARQPQHF. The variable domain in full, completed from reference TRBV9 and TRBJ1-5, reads DSGVTQTPKHLITATGQRVTLRCSPRSGDLSVYWYQQSLDQGLQFLIQYYNGEERAKGNILERFSAQQFPDLHSELNLSSLELGDSALYFCASSFDWTARQPQHFGDGTRLSIL.

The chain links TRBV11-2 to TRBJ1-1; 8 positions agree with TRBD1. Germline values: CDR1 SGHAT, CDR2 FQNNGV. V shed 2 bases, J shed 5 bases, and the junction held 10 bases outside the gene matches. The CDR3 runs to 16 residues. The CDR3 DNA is TGTGCCAGCAGCTTACAGGGGGCGGTCGTAGGAACTGAAGCTTTCTTT. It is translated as CASSLQGAVVGTEAFF.

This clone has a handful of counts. In nucleotides, the CDR3 is TGTGCCAGCTCCCACGATACCGGACAAGAGACCCAGTACTTC. It is translated as CASSHDTGQETQYF. The chain recombines TRBV18 with TRBJ2-5; the D is unclear. V lost 6 bases and J 2 bases, leaving 13 bases between the germline ends. The V gene's germline CDR1 is KGHSH and CDR2 LQKENI. The CDR3 extends over 14 amino acids.

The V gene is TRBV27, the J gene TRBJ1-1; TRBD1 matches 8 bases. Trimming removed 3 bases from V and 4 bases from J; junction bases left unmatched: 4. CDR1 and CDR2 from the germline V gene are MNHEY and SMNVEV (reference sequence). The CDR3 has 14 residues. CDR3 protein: CASSFGTGGTEAFF. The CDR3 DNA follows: TGTGCCAGCAGTTTCGGGACAGGAGGCACTGAAGCTTTCTTT.

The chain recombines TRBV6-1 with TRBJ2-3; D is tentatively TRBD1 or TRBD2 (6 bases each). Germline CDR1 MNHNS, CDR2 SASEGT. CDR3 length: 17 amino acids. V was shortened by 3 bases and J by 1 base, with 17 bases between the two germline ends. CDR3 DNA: TGTGCCAGCAGTGATCGGTTTGGGGGCGGGGGCACAGATACGCAGTATTTT. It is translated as CASSDRFGGGGTDTQYF.

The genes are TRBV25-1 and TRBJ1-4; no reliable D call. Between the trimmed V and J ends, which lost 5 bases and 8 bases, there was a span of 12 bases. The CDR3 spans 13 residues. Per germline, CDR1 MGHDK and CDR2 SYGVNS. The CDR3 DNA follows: TGTGCCAGCAGTTTTGTGGGAGGGGAAAAACTGTTTTTT. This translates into CASSFVGGEKLFF.

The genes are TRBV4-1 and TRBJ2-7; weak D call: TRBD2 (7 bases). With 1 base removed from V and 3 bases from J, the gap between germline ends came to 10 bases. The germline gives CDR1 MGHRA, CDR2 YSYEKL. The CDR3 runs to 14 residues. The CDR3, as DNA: TGCGCCAGCAGCCAAGGGGGGGGCGGCTACGAGCAGTACTTC. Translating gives CASSQGGGGYEQYF.

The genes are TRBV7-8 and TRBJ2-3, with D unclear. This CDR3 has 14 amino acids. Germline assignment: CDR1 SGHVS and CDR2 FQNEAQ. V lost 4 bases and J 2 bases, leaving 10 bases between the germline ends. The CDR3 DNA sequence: TGTGCCAGCAGCTCCCGACGCCTCACAGATACGCAGTATTTT. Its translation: CASSSRRLTDTQYF.

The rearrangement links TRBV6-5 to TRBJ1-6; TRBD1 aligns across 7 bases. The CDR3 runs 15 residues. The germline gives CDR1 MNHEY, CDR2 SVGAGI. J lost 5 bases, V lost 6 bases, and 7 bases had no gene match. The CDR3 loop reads CASRAGTAHNSPLHF. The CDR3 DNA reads TGTGCCAGCAGGGCCGGGACAGCCCATAATTCACCCCTCCACTTT.

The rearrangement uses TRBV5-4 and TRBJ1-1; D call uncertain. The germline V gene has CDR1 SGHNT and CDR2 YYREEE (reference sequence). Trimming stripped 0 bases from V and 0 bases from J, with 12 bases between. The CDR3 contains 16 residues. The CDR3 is CASSLVPRRVNTEAFF. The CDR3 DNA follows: TGTGCCAGCAGCTTGGTTCCCCGAAGGGTGAACACTGAAGCTTTCTTT.

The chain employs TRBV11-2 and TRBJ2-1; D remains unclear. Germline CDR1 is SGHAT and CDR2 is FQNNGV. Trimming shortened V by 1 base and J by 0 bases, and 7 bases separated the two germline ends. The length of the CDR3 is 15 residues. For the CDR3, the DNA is TGTGCCAGCAGCTTAGCTAGTGGCTCCTACAATGAGCAGTTCTTC. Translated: CASSLASGSYNEQFF.

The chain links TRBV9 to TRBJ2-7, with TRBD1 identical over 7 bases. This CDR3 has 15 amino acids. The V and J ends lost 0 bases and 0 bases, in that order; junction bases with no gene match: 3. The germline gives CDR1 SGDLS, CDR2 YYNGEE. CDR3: CASSVGPGGSYEQYF. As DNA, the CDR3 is TGTGCCAGCAGCGTAGGGCCAGGGGGCTCCTACGAGCAGTACTTC.

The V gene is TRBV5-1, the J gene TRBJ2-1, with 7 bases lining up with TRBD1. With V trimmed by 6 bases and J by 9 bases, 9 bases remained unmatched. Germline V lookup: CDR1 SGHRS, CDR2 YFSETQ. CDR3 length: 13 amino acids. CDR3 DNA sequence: TGCGCCAGCATCGGCCAGGGGGATACTGAGCAGTTCTTC. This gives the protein CASIGQGDTEQFF.

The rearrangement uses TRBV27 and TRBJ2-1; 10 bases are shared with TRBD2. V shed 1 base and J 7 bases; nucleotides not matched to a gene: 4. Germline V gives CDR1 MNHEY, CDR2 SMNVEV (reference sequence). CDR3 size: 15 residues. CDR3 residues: CASSLWLAGENEQFF. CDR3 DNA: TGTGCCAGCAGTTTATGGCTAGCGGGGGAGAATGAGCAGTTCTTC.